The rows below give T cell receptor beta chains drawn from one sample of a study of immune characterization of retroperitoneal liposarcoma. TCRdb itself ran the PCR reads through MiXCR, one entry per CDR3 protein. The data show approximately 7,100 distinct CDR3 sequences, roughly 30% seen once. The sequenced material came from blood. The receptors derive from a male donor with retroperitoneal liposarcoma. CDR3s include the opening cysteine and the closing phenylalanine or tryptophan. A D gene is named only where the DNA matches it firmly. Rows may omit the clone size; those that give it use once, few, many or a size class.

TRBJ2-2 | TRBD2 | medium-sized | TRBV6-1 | CASSERLADTGELFF | TGTGCCAGCAGTGAACGGCTAGCGGACACCGGGGAGCTGTTTTTT
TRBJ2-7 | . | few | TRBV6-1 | CASREREWLDSSYNEQYF | TGTGCCAGCAGAGAAAGGGAGTGGTTGGATAGCTCCTACAATGAGCAGTACTTC
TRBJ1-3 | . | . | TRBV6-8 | CASARGSSGNTIYF | TGTGCCAGCGCACGGGGAAGCTCTGGAAACACCATATATTTT
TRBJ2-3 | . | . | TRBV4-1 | CASSSLASSTDTQYF | TGCGCCAGCAGCTCGCTAGCGAGTAGCACAGATACGCAGTATTTT
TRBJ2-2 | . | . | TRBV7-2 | CASSLRGVAGPKTGELFF | TGTGCCAGCAGCTTAAGGGGGGTAGCGGGTCCTAAAACCGGGGAGCTGTTTTTT
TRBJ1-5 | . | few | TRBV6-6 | CASSYSEGYNQPQHF | TGTGCCAGCAGTTACTCGGAAGGGTACAATCAGCCCCAGCATTTT
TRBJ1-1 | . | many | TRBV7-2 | CASSLTLGMNTEAFF | TGTGCCAGCAGCCTAACCTTAGGCATGAACACTGAAGCTTTCTTT
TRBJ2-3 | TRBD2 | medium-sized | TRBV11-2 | CASSLNTGTSGRTDTQYF | TGTGCCAGCAGCTTAAACACCGGGACTAGCGGGAGGACAGATACGCAGTATTTT
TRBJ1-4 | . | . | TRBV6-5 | CASKPGGGNEKLFF | TGTGCCAGCAAACCGGGGGGTGGTAATGAAAAACTGTTTTTT
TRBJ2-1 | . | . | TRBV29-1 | CSVTTGWSNEQFF | TGCAGCGTCACGACGGGGTGGAGCAATGAGCAGTTCTTC
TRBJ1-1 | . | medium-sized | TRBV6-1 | CASSEEVVNTEAFF | TGTGCCAGCAGTGAAGAGGTGGTGAACACTGAAGCTTTCTTT
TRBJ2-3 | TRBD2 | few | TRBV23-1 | CASSQSGGERELPTDTQYF | TGCGCCAGCAGTCAATCGGGGGGCGAGCGGGAGCTACCAACAGATACGCAGTATTTT
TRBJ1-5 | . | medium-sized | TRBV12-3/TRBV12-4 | CASRSQGHGNQPQHF | TGTGCCAGCAGAAGTCAGGGGCATGGCAATCAGCCCCAGCATTTT
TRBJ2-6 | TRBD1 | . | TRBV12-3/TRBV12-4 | CASSGGQGASGANVLTF | TGTGCCAGCAGTGGGGGCCAGGGGGCTTCTGGGGCCAACGTCCTGACTTTC
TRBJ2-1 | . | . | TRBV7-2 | CASSLGRGWQTSHNEQFF | TGTGCCAGCAGCTTAGGCAGGGGTTGGCAGACGTCCCACAATGAGCAGTTCTTC
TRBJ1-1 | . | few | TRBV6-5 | CASSYGGNDVNTEAFF | TGTGCCAGCAGTTACGGGGGGAATGACGTGAACACTGAAGCTTTCTTT
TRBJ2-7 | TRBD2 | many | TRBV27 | CASSPSGGGYEQYF | TGTGCCAGCAGTCCCTCGGGAGGGGGCTACGAGCAGTACTTC
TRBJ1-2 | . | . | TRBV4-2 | CASSHSQGNYGYTF | TGTGCCAGCAGCCATTCACAGGGTAACTATGGCTACACCTTC
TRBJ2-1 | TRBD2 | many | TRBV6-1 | CASSEHLGLAGGGYSEQFF | TGTGCCAGCAGTGAGCATCTGGGACTAGCGGGAGGGGGTTACAGTGAGCAGTTCTTC
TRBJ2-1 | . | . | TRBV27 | CASSLLALNGESSYNEQFF | TGTGCCAGCAGTTTATTAGCATTGAATGGAGAGAGCTCCTACAATGAGCAGTTCTTC
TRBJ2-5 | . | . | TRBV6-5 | CASSAGVGTQYF | TGTGCCAGCAGCGCCGGGGTCGGGACCCAGTACTTC
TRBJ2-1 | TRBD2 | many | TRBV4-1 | CASSQDVLAAYNEQFF | TGCGCCAGCAGCCAAGATGTGCTAGCGGCCTACAATGAGCAGTTCTTC
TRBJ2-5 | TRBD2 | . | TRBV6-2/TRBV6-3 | CASRQGSGGQETQYF | TGTGCCAGCAGGCAGGGAAGCGGGGGGCAAGAGACCCAGTACTTC
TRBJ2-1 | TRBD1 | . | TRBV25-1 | CASSEPGQPYEQFF | TGTGCCAGCAGTGAGCCGGGACAGCCCTACGAGCAGTTCTTC
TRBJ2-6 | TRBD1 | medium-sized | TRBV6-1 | CASRGQGPYSGANVLTF | TGTGCCAGCAGAGGACAGGGCCCCTACTCTGGGGCCAACGTCCTGACTTTC
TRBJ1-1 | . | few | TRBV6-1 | CASKRGTEAFF | TGTGCCAGCAAAAGGGGCACTGAAGCTTTCTTT
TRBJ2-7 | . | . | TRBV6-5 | CASSLGNEQYF | TGTGCCAGCAGCCTGGGGAACGAGCAGTACTTC
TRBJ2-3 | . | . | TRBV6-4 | CASSERASTDTQYF | TGTGCCAGCAGTGAGAGGGCTAGCACAGATACGCAGTATTTT
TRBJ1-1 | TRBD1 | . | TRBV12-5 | CASGQRQGPHSTEAFF | TGTGCTAGTGGCCAACGACAGGGGCCGCATAGCACTGAAGCTTTCTTT
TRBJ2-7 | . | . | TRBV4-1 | CASSLGHSSYEQYF | TGCGCCAGCAGCCTCGGACACTCCTCCTACGAGCAGTACTTC
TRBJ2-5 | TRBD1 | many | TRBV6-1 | CASSPDRGVLETQYF | TGTGCCAGCAGCCCAGACAGGGGAGTCCTCGAGACCCAGTACTTC
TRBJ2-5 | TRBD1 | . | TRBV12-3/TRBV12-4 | CASSSDRGTEETQYF | TGTGCCAGCAGTTCCGACAGGGGGACCGAAGAGACCCAGTACTTC
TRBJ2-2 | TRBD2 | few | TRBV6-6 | CASSYSSSGTFTGELFF | TGTGCCAGCAGTTACTCTTCTAGCGGGACCTTCACCGGGGAGCTGTTTTTT
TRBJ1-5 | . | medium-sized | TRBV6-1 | CASSEAAGAQHF | TGTGCCAGCAGTGAAGCCGCGGGAGCCCAGCATTTT
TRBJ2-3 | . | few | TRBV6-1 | CASSVTGGTDTQYF | TGTGCCAGCAGTGTAACAGGTGGCACAGATACGCAGTATTTT
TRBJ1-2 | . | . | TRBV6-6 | CASRPPRGVQSNYTF | TGTGCCAGCAGACCACCCCGGGGGGTCCAGAGCAACTACACCTTC
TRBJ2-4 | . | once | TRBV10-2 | CASSDGGRDLKNIQYF | TGCGCCAGCAGTGACGGGGGCCGGGACCTCAAAAACATTCAGTACTTC
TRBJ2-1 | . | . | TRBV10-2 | CASSESGREQFF | TGCGCCAGCAGTGAGTCGGGACGGGAGCAGTTCTTC
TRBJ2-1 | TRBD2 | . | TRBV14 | CASSPGASGRVYNEQFF | TGTGCCAGCAGCCCCGGCGCTAGCGGGAGGGTCTACAATGAGCAGTTCTTC
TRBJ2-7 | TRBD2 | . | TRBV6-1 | CASSELVGGPGYEQYF | TGTGCCAGCAGTGAATTGGTGGGAGGGCCCGGGTACGAGCAGTACTTC
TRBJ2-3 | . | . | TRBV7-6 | CASSTFADTQYF | TGTGCCAGCAGCACATTTGCAGATACGCAGTATTTT
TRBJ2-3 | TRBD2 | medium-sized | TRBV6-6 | CASRLGTSGTDTQYF | TGTGCCAGCAGACTCGGGACTAGCGGCACAGATACGCAGTATTTT
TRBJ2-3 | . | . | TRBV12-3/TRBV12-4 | CASSLVLSSTDTQYF | TGTGCCAGCAGTTTAGTTCTTAGCAGCACAGATACGCAGTATTTT
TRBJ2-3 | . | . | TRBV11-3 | CASSGSFGGGMLSTQYF | TGTGCCAGCAGCGGGAGTTTCGGAGGCGGAATGCTTTCTACGCAGTATTTT
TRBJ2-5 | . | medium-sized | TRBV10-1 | CASSESPRETQYF | TGCGCCAGCAGTGAGTCGCCGCGGGAGACCCAGTACTTC
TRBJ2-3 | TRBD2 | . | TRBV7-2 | CASSPKGGRASGRTDTQYF | TGTGCCAGCAGCCCGAAAGGTGGGCGTGCTAGCGGGAGGACAGATACGCAGTATTTT
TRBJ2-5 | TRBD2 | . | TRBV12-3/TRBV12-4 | CASSPPGLAYEQYF | TGTGCCAGCAGTCCGCCCGGACTAGCCTATGAGCAGTACTTC
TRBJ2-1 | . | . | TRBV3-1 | CASSQGRGSKNEQFF | TGTGCCAGCAGTCAAGGCAGAGGGAGTAAGAATGAGCAGTTCTTC
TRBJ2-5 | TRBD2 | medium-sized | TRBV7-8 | CASSTSGRGETQYF | TGTGCCAGCAGCACAAGCGGGAGAGGAGAGACCCAGTACTTC
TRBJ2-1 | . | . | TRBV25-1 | CASSVNSGLTYNEQFF | TGTGCCAGCAGTGTTAACTCCGGACTGACCTACAATGAGCAGTTCTTC
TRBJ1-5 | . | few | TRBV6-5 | CASSPQGSNQPQHF | TGTGCCAGCAGCCCTCAGGGGAGCAATCAGCCCCAGCATTTT
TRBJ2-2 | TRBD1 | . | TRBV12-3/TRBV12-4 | CASSVRQGPNTGELFF | TGTGCCAGCAGTGTACGACAGGGGCCTAACACCGGGGAGCTGTTTTTT
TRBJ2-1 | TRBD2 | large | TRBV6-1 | CASSFGLAGESSYNEQFF | TGTGCCAGCAGTTTCGGACTAGCGGGGGAAAGCTCCTACAATGAGCAGTTCTTC
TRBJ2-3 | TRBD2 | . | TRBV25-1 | CASSEGLGLGSNTDTQYF | TGTGCCAGCAGTGAAGGTTTAGGACTAGGATCGAACACAGATACGCAGTATTTT
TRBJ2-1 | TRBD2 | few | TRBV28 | CASLGEREIGEQFF | TGTGCCAGCCTAGGGGAGCGGGAGATTGGTGAGCAGTTCTTC